Listed below are T cell receptor beta chains from one sample, sequenced in a study of T cells in tuberculosis. Sequencing was performed with immunoSEQ multiplex PCR; in TCRdb, only in-frame clones are kept and a portion is missing. The sample holds tens of thousands of clones, approximately 90% seen once. The specimen was PBMCs. Receptors originate from a donor aged 10-30 years with latent tuberculosis or without tuberculosis infection. Some clones in this sample may be carry-over from other donors' samples. The CDR3 runs from the conserved cysteine through the conserved F or W. A D gene is named only where the DNA matches it firmly. Clone size is stated in some rows and not others, as once, few, many or a class when expanded.

V: TRBV5-1
J: TRBJ1-5
D: TRBD1
size: .
DNA: TGCGCCAGCAGCCCGGGACAGGGGGCTCAGCCCCAGCATTTT
CDR3: CASSPGQGAQPQHF

V: TRBV28
J: TRBJ2-7
D: TRBD2
size: .
DNA: TGTGCCAGCAGCTCCCCGGGACTAGCAGCTTACGAGCAGTACTTC
CDR3: CASSSPGLAAYEQYF

V: TRBV27
J: TRBJ2-1
D: TRBD2
size: .
DNA: TGTGCCAGCAGTTTATCGGGAGCGGGGGTCTACAATGAGCAGTTCTTC
CDR3: CASSLSGAGVYNEQFF

V: TRBV6-1
J: TRBJ1-1
D: .
size: .
DNA: TGTGCCAGCAGGAGTAGAGAGTTCACTGAAGCTTTCTTT
CDR3: CASRSREFTEAFF

V: TRBV11-2
J: TRBJ2-1
D: .
size: .
DNA: TGTGCCAGCAGCAAAGCCCGAGGTTCGGCGGGTCTAAATGAGCAGTTCTTC
CDR3: CASSKARGSAGLNEQFF

V: TRBV29-1
J: TRBJ2-5
D: .
size: .
DNA: TGCAGCGTTGGGTGGCGGCTACAAGAGACCCAGTACTTC
CDR3: CSVGWRLQETQYF

V: TRBV10-2
J: TRBJ2-1
D: .
size: .
DNA: TGCGCCAGCAGTCTCTACCCGCGGGAGCAGTTCTTC
CDR3: CASSLYPREQFF

V: TRBV5-1
J: TRBJ2-1
D: .
size: .
DNA: TGCGCCAGCAGCTTAGGTATCGCGACAGGCCCCTACAATGAGCAGTTCTTC
CDR3: CASSLGIATGPYNEQFF

V: TRBV9
J: TRBJ2-5
D: .
size: .
DNA: TGTGCCAGCAGCGCTGAGGGGACACGCATCCGAGAGACCCAGTACTTC
CDR3: CASSAEGTRIRETQYF

V: TRBV27
J: TRBJ2-7
D: .
size: .
DNA: TGTGCCTCCACGGCGGGAAACGAGCAGTACTTC
CDR3: CASTAGNEQYF

V: TRBV30
J: TRBJ2-2
D: .
size: few
DNA: TGTGCCTGGAGTGTACTAGGGGGCGGGGAGCTGTTTTTT
CDR3: CAWSVLGGGELFF

V: TRBV7-2
J: TRBJ2-3
D: TRBD2
size: .
DNA: TGTGCCAGCAGCTTAACTTCTAGACTAGCGGGAGTCAGGAGAGATACGCAGTATTTT
CDR3: CASSLTSRLAGVRRDTQYF

V: TRBV27
J: TRBJ1-2
D: .
size: .
DNA: TGTGCCAGCAGTTCTCTCCGGGATGGCTACACCTTC
CDR3: CASSSLRDGYTF

V: TRBV19
J: TRBJ2-3
D: TRBD2
size: .
DNA: TGTGCCAGTAAGGCCGGACTAGCGGGAGTGGGTCTAGCACAGATCGCACTCGGTACGCAGTATTTT
CDR3: CASKAGLAGVGLAQIALGTQYF

V: TRBV5-1
J: TRBJ2-3
D: TRBD1
size: .
DNA: TGCGCCAGCAGCTTGGCCGATAACAGGGGGCGAGATACGCAGTATTTT
CDR3: CASSLADNRGRDTQYF

V: TRBV4-3
J: TRBJ2-3
D: .
size: .
DNA: TGCGCCAGCAGCCAAGATGCAGGGGTGAGGACAGATACGCAGTATTTT
CDR3: CASSQDAGVRTDTQYF

V: TRBV4-1
J: TRBJ2-1
D: TRBD1
size: .
DNA: TGCGCCAGCAGCCAAGATCTTTGGGACAGGGGCAATGAGCAGTTCTTC
CDR3: CASSQDLWDRGNEQFF

V: TRBV5-3
J: TRBJ2-3
D: .
size: .
DNA: TGTGCCAGAAGCGGACCAGGGTTAAGCACAGATACGCAGTATTTT
CDR3: CARSGPGLSTDTQYF

V: TRBV6-5
J: TRBJ2-1
D: .
size: .
DNA: TGTGCCAGCAGGCGACAGAATGAGCAGTTCTTC
CDR3: CASRRQNEQFF

V: TRBV19
J: TRBJ2-7
D: TRBD2
size: .
DNA: TGTGCCAGTAGTATAGTAGGCCCAGCGGGAGTGTACGAGCAGTACTTC
CDR3: CASSIVGPAGVYEQYF

V: TRBV5-1
J: TRBJ1-3
D: TRBD1
size: .
DNA: TGCGCCAGCAGCTTCTTTTCTATGCTCCGGACAGGGGGAAACACCATATATTTT
CDR3: CASSFFSMLRTGGNTIYF

V: TRBV19
J: TRBJ1-2
D: .
size: .
DNA: TGTGCCAGTAGTACATCACCCTGGGGGGACGGCTACACCTTC
CDR3: CASSTSPWGDGYTF

V: TRBV27
J: TRBJ1-6
D: .
size: .
DNA: TGTGCCAGCAGTGCACGCCGACAAGAGACCTATAATTCACCCCTCCACTTT
CDR3: CASSARRQETYNSPLHF

V: TRBV11-3
J: TRBJ1-2
D: TRBD1
size: .
DNA: TGTGCCAGCAGCCCTCTCGGGAGGGTCCCATACGACAGGGCAGGAAGAGGCTACACCTTC
CDR3: CASSPLGRVPYDRAGRGYTF

V: TRBV5-1
J: TRBJ2-7
D: TRBD1
size: .
DNA: TGCGCCAGCAGCTTAGAAACCGGGACAGGGAACTCCTACGAGCAGTACTTC
CDR3: CASSLETGTGNSYEQYF

V: TRBV5-1
J: TRBJ1-3
D: .
size: .
DNA: TGCGCCAGCAGTTTTGGCGCCGGGTACGCTCGGTTCGGAAACACCATATATTTT
CDR3: CASSFGAGYARFGNTIYF

V: TRBV2
J: TRBJ1-2
D: .
size: .
DNA: TGTGCCAAGCAACGGGGGGCGCGAGGCTACACCTTC
CDR3: CAKQRGARGYTF

V: TRBV28
J: TRBJ1-1
D: .
size: .
DNA: TGTGCCAGCAGGATCTACGTCGGGGGGCGGGGCACTGAAGCTTTCTTT
CDR3: CASRIYVGGRGTEAFF

V: TRBV7-9
J: TRBJ2-7
D: TRBD2
size: .
DNA: TGTGCCAGCAGCTTAAAGGCTGCAGCGGGGGGTTACGAGCAGTACTTC
CDR3: CASSLKAAAGGYEQYF

V: TRBV19
J: TRBJ2-7
D: .
size: .
DNA: TGTGCCAGTAGTATAGGAGGGTGGGGCGAGCAGTACTTC
CDR3: CASSIGGWGEQYF

V: TRBV19
J: TRBJ2-1
D: TRBD1
size: .
DNA: TGTGCCAGTCTGCAAGGGGGCGCCTACAATGAGCAGTTCTTC
CDR3: CASLQGGAYNEQFF

V: TRBV11-2
J: TRBJ2-2
D: TRBD1
size: .
DNA: TGTGCCAGCAGCTTAAGAGACTCGCGACAGGGGGCCGTGGGCGGGGAGCTGTTTTTT
CDR3: CASSLRDSRQGAVGGELFF

V: TRBV6-4
J: TRBJ1-1
D: .
size: .
DNA: TGTGCCAGCTACAGGGATACTGAAGCTTTCTTT
CDR3: CASYRDTEAFF

V: TRBV27
J: TRBJ2-7
D: .
size: .
DNA: TGTGCCAGCAGTATTGTAGCCAGGGGCTCCTACGAGCAGTACTTC
CDR3: CASSIVARGSYEQYF

V: TRBV6-5
J: TRBJ2-3
D: .
size: .
DNA: TGTGCCAGCAGTCCACAGACGCCCACAGATACGCAGTATTTT
CDR3: CASSPQTPTDTQYF

V: TRBV9
J: TRBJ2-1
D: .
size: .
DNA: TGTGCCAGCAGCGTAGGGACTTACGCGGGTCCGGGGTTCTTC
CDR3: CASSVGTYAGPGFF

V: TRBV2
J: TRBJ2-3
D: TRBD2
size: .
DNA: TGTGCCAGCAGTGCCGGACTAGCGGGGGGCACAGATACGCAGTATTTT
CDR3: CASSAGLAGGTDTQYF

V: TRBV7-7
J: TRBJ2-5
D: .
size: .
DNA: TGTGCTAGCAGCGCCACAGGAACCCGCAAAGAGACCCAGTACTTC
CDR3: CASSATGTRKETQYF

V: TRBV21-1
J: TRBJ1-2
D: .
size: once
DNA: TGTGCCAGCAGCAACCCCCAGGGGGCGTTCACCTTC
CDR3: CASSNPQGAFTF

V: TRBV6-1
J: TRBJ1-5
D: TRBD1
size: few
DNA: TGTGCCAGCAGAGACAGGGCGTCGAATCAGCCCCAGCATTTT
CDR3: CASRDRASNQPQHF

V: TRBV10-3
J: TRBJ2-1
D: .
size: .
DNA: TGTGCCATCAGTGAATCCCCCTTTGTGCAGTTCTTC
CDR3: CAISESPFVQFF

V: TRBV9
J: TRBJ2-7
D: TRBD1
size: .
DNA: TGTGCCAGCAGCGTTTCTTCCGGGACAGGATCTTACGAGCAGTACTTC
CDR3: CASSVSSGTGSYEQYF

V: TRBV4-1
J: TRBJ2-3
D: TRBD2
size: .
DNA: TGCGCCAGCAGCCACATAGCGGGGGGGCGATCAGATACGCAGTATTTT
CDR3: CASSHIAGGRSDTQYF

V: TRBV19
J: TRBJ2-1
D: TRBD2
size: .
DNA: TGTGCCAGTAGTTTAAGCGGGAGCCCAATTGATGAGCAGTTCTTC
CDR3: CASSLSGSPIDEQFF

V: TRBV7-9
J: TRBJ1-1
D: TRBD1
size: .
DNA: TGTGCCAGCAGCCTGAGGCCGGGACAGCTAAACACTGAAGCTTTCTTT
CDR3: CASSLRPGQLNTEAFF

V: TRBV6-4
J: TRBJ2-3
D: TRBD2
size: .
DNA: TGTGCCAGCAGTGACAGGGCGGGAGCAGATACGCAGTATTTT
CDR3: CASSDRAGADTQYF

V: TRBV11-2
J: TRBJ1-1
D: .
size: .
DNA: TGTGCCAGCAGCTCTATACAGGGCCGCACTGAAGCTTTCTTT
CDR3: CASSSIQGRTEAFF

V: TRBV6-5
J: TRBJ1-1
D: .
size: .
DNA: TGTGCCAGTGGGCGGGGGCGGGACACTGAAGCTTTCTTT
CDR3: CASGRGRDTEAFF

V: TRBV5-1
J: TRBJ1-1
D: TRBD1
size: .
DNA: TGCGCCAGCAGCTCCCGGGAAGGGGGCGCGGAGACTGAAGCTTTCTTT
CDR3: CASSSREGGAETEAFF